This T cell receptor (beta chain) was sequenced during a study of blood T cells in healthy people across ages. The sample, approximately 10 milliliters of peripheral blood, was drawn from each donor. RNA extraction gave at least 5 micrograms of total RNA per sample. Combining a sample-barcoded 5' primer with a J-beta primer mix, a second PCR ran for roughly 6 to 12 cycles. One entry per CDR3 protein, called by TCRdb with MiXCR from the 5' RACE reads. In the table there are over 600,000 distinct CDR3 sequences, about half of which are singletons. This clonotype was found many times. V gave up 0 bases and J gave up 0 bases, with 9 bases separating them. There are 16 residues in the CDR3. Germline V gene sequence: CDR1 SGHRS, CDR2 YFSETQ.

Sequencing input: blood. The origin of this receptor is an elderly man in good health. This chain uses TRBV5-1 with TRBJ1-4; perhaps TRBD1 as D (6 bases). CDR3 bases: TGCGCCAGCAGCTTGGAGGGACAAGCAACTAATGAAAAACTGTTTTTT. Its protein product is CASSLEGQATNEKLFF.